The clone carrying this TCR beta chain occurred once. At one end, the junction sequence differs from germline, possibly due to a read error. This specimen comes from a study of human T cells and chemical hapten exposure. TCRdb re-analysed the RACE reads in MiXCR, keeping a single row per CDR3 protein. The profile shows 85,000 or so distinct CDR3 sequences, under 14% of them singletons. Described time point: patch test 2, 6 weeks after DPC sensitization. The sample's treatment: therapeutic diphenylcyclopropenone sensitization with weekly scalp DPC. Researchers sampled blood before each patch test went on. CDR1 is SGHVS, CDR2 FQNEAQ, per germline. The CDR3 spans 14 residues.

The source of this sequence is a man between 18 and 29 years old with alopecia areata. Some clones in this sample may be carry-over from other donors' samples. This specimen was whole blood, taken in connection with sensitization to the hapten diphenylcyclopropenone (DPC). The V gene is TRBV7-8, the J gene TRBJ1-4; 8 bases align to TRBD1. For the CDR3, the DNA is TGTACCAGCAGCGACACAGGGGGTTTTGAAAAACTGTTTTTT. This gives the protein CTSSDTGGFEKLFF.